This T cell receptor beta chain was recovered during a study of T cells in localized non-small cell lung cancer. Points from the study as a whole: Turning up in adjacent lung were a median approximately 60 of the top 100 tumor clones.

Sequencing used immunoSEQ multiplex PCR; TCRdb keeps in-frame clones, though not all of them. This sample has fewer than 75,000 clones, with roughly 84% found just once. Turning to this clone: As yet, its antigen is unknown.

The V gene lost 4 bases and the J gene lost 3 bases, with 10 bases spanning the gap. The CDR3 contains 12 residues. CDR1 SQVTM and CDR2 ANQGSEA come from the germline V gene. Sequences were derived from peripheral blood, sampled before any cancer treatment. The rearrangement links TRBV29-1 to TRBJ2-7, with D possibly being TRBD1 (6 bases). This TCR came from a female donor older than 55 with stage I lung adenocarcinoma. DNA of the CDR3: TGCAGCGTTGCTCAGGGGAACTACGAGCAGTACTTC. Its protein is CSVAQGNYEQYF.